The entry that follows covers one T cell receptor (beta chain) sequence. The sample comes from a study of blood T cell repertoires in COVID-19. Across the whole study: Nucleic acid was either cDNA or gDNA, and it came from T cells, B-cell-depleted T cells, or PBMCs.

The assay was immunoSEQ multiplex PCR, and TCRdb's table has in-frame clones only and misses some. The repertoire includes around 250,000 clones, about nine tenths of them detected once, and around 0.85% sits in the top ten. The cohort comprised adults aged about 18 to 100 years residing in approximately 25 US areas. Clinical history as reported by participants underpinned cohort assignment. A COVID-19 case was met by exposed participants within 2 weeks before study entry. This CDR3 has 16 residues. V trimming: 5 bases; J trimming: 3 bases; junction bases outside the gene matches: 9. CDR1 is MDHEN and CDR2 is SYDVKM in the germline V gene.

The sequence was obtained from a man aged 50-60 years who had been exposed to COVID-19. This chain links TRBV28 with TRBJ1-4; 7 bases are shared with TRBD1. The sample taken for sequencing was PBMCs or T cells enriched from blood (not recorded which). CDR3 sequence: CASSPSDRVPNEKLFF. The CDR3 DNA sequence: TGTGCCAGCAGTCCCTCCGACAGGGTACCTAATGAAAAACTGTTTTTT.